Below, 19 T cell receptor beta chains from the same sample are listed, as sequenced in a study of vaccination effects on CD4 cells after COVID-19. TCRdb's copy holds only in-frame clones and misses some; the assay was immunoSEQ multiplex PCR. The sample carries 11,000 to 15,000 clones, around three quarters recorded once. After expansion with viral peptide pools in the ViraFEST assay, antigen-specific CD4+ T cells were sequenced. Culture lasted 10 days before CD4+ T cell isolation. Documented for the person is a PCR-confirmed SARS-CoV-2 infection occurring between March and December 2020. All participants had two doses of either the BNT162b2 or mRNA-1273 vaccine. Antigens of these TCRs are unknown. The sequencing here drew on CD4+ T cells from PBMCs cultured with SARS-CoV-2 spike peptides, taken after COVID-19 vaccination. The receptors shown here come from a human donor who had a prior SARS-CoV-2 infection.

The DNA of the CDR3 is TGCGCCAGCAGCTTGGCCGGGAGCCGCGCGGAAAAACTGTTTTTT. It is translated as CASSLAGSRAEKLFF. The chain is built from TRBV5-1 and TRBJ1-4, with D unresolved. The CDR3 consists of 15 residues. V gave up 0 bases and J gave up 8 bases, with 14 bases separating them. Germline CDR1 reads SGHRS; CDR2 reads YFSETQ.

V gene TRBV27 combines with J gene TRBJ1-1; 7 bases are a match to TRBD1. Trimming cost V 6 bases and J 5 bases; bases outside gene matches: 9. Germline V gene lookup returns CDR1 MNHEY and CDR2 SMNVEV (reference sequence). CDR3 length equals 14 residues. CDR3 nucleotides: TGTGCCAGCAGCTACAGGGGTGAAAGGACTGAAGCTTTCTTT. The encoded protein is CASSYRGERTEAFF.

CDR3 amino acids: CASSPRLSQGTSGGASTGELFF. Here the CDR3 DNA reads TGTGCCAGCAGCCCCCGCTTAAGCCAGGGGACTAGCGGGGGGGCTAGCACCGGGGAGCTGTTTTTT. The V gene is TRBV21-1, the J gene TRBJ2-2; the D call in the table, TRBD2, was not verified against the DNA. TRBV21-1 is termed a pseudogene. There are 22 residues in the CDR3.

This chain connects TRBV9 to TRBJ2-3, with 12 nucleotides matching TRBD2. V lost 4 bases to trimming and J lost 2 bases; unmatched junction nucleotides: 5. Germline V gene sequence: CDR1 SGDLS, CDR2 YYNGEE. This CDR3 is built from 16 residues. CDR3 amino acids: CASSTLAGGPTDTQYF. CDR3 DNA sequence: TGTGCCAGCAGCACCCTAGCGGGGGGGCCCACAGATACGCAGTATTTT. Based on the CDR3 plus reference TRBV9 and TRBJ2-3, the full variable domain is DSGVTQTPKHLITATGQRVTLRCSPRSGDLSVYWYQQSLDQGLQFLIQYYNGEERAKGNILERFSAQQFPDLHSELNLSSLELGDSALYFCASSTLAGGPTDTQYFGPGTRLTVL.

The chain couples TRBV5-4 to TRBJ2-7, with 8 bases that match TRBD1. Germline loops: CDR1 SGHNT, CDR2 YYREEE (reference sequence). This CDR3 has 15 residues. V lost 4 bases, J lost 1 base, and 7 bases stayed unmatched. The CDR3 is CASSPDRGLSYEQYF. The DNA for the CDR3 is TGTGCCAGCAGCCCCGACAGGGGTTTGTCCTACGAGCAGTACTTC.

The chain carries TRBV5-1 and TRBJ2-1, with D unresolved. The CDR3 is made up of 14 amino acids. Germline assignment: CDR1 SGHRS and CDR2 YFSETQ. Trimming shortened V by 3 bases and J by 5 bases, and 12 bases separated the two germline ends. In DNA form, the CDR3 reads TGCGCCAGCAGCTCCGAGTTGGCTGACAATGAGCAGTTCTTC. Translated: CASSSELADNEQFF.

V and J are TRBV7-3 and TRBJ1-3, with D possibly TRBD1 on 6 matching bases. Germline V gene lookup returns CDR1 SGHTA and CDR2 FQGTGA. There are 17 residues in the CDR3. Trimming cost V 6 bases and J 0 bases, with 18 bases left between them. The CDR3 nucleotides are TGTGCCAGCAGGGGAAGTACAGGGCCCATCTCTGGAAACACCATATATTTT. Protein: CASRGSTGPISGNTIYF. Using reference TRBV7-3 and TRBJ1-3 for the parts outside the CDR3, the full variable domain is GAGVSQTPSNKVTEKGKYVELRCDPISGHTALYWYRQSLGQGPEFLIYFQGTGAADDSGLPNDRFFAVRPEGSVSTLKIQRTERGDSAVYLCASRGSTGPISGNTIYFGEGSWLTVV.

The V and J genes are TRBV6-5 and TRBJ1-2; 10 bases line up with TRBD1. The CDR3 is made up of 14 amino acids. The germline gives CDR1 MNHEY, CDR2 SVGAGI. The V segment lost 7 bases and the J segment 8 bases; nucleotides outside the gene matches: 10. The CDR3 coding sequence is TGTGCCAGCACGCAAGACAGGGGGCTAAACGGCTACACCTTC. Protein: CASTQDRGLNGYTF.

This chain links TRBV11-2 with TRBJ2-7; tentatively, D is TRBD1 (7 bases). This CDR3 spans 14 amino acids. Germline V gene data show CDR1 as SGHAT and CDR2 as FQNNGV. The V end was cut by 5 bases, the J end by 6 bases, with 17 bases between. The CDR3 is CASSPRQGGVEQYF. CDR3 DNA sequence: TGTGCCAGCAGCCCGAGACAGGGAGGCGTCGAGCAGTACTTC.

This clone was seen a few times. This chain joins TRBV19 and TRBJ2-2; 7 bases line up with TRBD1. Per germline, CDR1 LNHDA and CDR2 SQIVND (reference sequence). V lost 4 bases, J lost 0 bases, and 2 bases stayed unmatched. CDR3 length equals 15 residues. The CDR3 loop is CASSTGTANTGELFF. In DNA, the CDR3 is TGTGCCAGTAGTACCGGGACAGCGAACACCGGGGAGCTGTTTTTT.

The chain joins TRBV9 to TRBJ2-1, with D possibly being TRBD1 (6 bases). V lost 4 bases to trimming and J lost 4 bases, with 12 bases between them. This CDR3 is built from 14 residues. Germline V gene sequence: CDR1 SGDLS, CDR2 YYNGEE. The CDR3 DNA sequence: TGTGCCAGCAGCCCCGGGACAACTTACAATGAGCAGTTCTTC. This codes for CASSPGTTYNEQFF.

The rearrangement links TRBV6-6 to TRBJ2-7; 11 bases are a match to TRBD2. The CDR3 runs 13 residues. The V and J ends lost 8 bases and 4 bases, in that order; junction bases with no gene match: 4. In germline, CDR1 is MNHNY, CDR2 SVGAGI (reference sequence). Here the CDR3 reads CASVTSGDYEQYF. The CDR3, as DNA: TGTGCCAGCGTGACTAGCGGGGATTACGAGCAGTACTTC.

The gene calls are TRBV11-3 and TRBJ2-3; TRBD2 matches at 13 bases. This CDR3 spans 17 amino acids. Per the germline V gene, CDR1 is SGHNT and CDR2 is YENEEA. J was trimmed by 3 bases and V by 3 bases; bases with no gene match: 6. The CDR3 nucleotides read TGTGCCAGCAGCTTGGGGACTAGCGGGATGGGTACAGATACGCAGTATTTT. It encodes CASSLGTSGMGTDTQYF.

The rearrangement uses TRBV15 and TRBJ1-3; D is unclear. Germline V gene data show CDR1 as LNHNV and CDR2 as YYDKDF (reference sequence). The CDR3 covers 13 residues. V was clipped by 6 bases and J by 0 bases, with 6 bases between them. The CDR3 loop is CATSRSSGNTIYF. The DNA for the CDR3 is TGTGCCACCAGTCGAAGCTCTGGAAACACCATATATTTT.

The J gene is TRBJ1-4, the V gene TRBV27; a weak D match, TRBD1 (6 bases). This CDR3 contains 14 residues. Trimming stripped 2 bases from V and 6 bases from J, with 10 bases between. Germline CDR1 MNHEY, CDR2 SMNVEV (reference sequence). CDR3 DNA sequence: TGTGCCAGCAGTTTAATGAGGGGGGATGAAAAACTGTTTTTT. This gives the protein CASSLMRGDEKLFF. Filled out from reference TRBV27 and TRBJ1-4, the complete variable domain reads EAQVTQNPRYLITVTGKKLTVTCSQNMNHEYMSWYRQDPGLGLRQIYYSMNVEVTDKGDVPEGYKVSRKEKRNFPLILESPSPNQTSLYFCASSLMRGDEKLFFGSGTQLSVL.

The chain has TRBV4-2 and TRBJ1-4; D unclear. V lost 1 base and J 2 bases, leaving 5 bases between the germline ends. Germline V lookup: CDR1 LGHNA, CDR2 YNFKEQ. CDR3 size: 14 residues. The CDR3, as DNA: TGTGCCAGCAGCCAAGTAGGGACTAATGAAAAACTGTTTTTT. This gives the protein CASSQVGTNEKLFF.

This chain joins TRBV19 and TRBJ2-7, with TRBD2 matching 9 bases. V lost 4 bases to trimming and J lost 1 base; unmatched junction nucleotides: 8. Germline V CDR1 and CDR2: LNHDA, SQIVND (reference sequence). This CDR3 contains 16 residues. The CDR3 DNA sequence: TGTGCCAGTAGTAAGATAGCGGGAGCACGATCCTACGAGCAGTACTTC. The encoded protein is CASSKIAGARSYEQYF. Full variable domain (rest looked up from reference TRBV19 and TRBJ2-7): DGGITQSPKYLFRKEGQNVTLSCEQNLNHDAMYWYRQDPGQGLRLIYYSQIVNDFQKGDIAEGYSVSREKKESFPLTVTSAQKNPTAFYLCASSKIAGARSYEQYFGPGTRLTVT.

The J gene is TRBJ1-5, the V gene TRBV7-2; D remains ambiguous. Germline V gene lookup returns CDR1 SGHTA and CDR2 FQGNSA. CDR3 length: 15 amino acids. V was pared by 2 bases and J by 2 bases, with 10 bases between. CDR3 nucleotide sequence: TGTGCCAGCAGCTTATACCCTGGCGGCAATCAGCCCCAGCATTTT. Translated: CASSLYPGGNQPQHF.

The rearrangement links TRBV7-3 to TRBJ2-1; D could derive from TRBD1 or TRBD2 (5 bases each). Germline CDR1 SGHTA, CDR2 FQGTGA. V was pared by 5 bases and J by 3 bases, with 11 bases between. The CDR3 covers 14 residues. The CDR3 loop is CASSPGRDYNEQFF. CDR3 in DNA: TGTGCCAGCAGCCCGGGACGGGACTACAATGAGCAGTTCTTC.